The sample holds a few counts of the clone carrying this T cell receptor (beta chain). The antigen remains undetermined. Donors consisted of healthy bone marrow donors. This specimen belongs to a study of cytomegalovirus exposure and HLA in healthy donors. Researchers ran the PCR with 60 Vbeta and 13 Jbeta primers. TCRdb keeps only in-frame clones here, not all; method: immunoSEQ multiplex PCR. The profile shows roughly 100,000 clones, around 85% of them singletons. CDR1 and CDR2 from the germline V gene are SGHDT and YYEEEE. V dropped 0 bases and J dropped 9; count of bases not matched to a gene: 6. CDR3 length: 14 residues. Findings and caveats of the study: Later analysis demonstrated an association between a missense DCLRE1C variant and TCR beta V- and J-gene trimming. Analyzed later, association rates of TCRs varied across HLA loci, with DRB1 most and HLA-C fewest. The study recorded 150 to 200 TCR beta chains that were cytomegalovirus-associated.

Sequencing was done on a sample of PBMCs. The sequence derives from a man younger than 40 in good health and CMV-seronegative. The rearrangement links TRBV5-6 to TRBJ1-5, with 7 bases identical to TRBD1. This CDR3 reads CASSLDRGLGPQHF. The CDR3 DNA reads as TGTGCCAGCAGCTTGGACAGGGGCCTTGGGCCCCAGCATTTT.